This is a list of T cell receptor beta chains from one sample in a study of blood T cell repertoires in COVID-19. The protocol was immunoSEQ multiplex PCR, while the TCRdb copy is restricted to in-frame clones and leaves out a portion. Of 98,000 or so clones in the sample, approximately 82% were seen once. Specimen: peripheral blood. All receptors derive from a woman aged 70 to 79 with acute or convalescent COVID-19. Each CDR3 is given with its conserved first and last residue. D genes are given only for firm matches. The size entry is marked missing in some rows and otherwise reads once, few, many or a size class.

d_call clone_size j_call cdr3_length v_call cdr3_nt cdr3_aa
TRBD1 NA TRBJ1-4 15 TRBV4-1 TGCGCCAGCAGCCAAGATGGGGCAGGGGGAGAAAAACTGTTTTTT CASSQDGAGGEKLFF
NA few TRBJ1-4 14 TRBV19 TGTGCCAGTAGTAACGCAGGATATAATGAAAAACTGTTTTTT CASSNAGYNEKLFF
NA NA TRBJ2-2 16 TRBV28 TGTGCCAGCAGTTTTAGAACCCTAGCGAACACCGGGGAGCTGTTTTTT CASSFRTLANTGELFF
TRBD2 NA TRBJ2-5 17 TRBV7-9 TGTGCCAGCAGCCCCGGACTAGCGGGGGGGAACCAAGAGACCCAGTACTTC CASSPGLAGGNQETQYF
NA NA TRBJ2-2 14 TRBV10-3 TGTGCCATCAACAAAGACAGCTCCCCCGGGGAGCTGTTTTTT CAINKDSSPGELFF
TRBD2 NA TRBJ2-1 14 TRBV7-9 TGTGCCAGCAGCACGCTAGCGGGATACAATGAGCAGTTCTTC CASSTLAGYNEQFF
NA NA TRBJ1-6 16 TRBV6-1 TGTGCCAGCAGTGTGAACACAGGGTCACAACGATCACCCCTCCACTTT CASSVNTGSQRSPLHF
TRBD1 NA TRBJ1-5 17 TRBV5-6 TGTGCCAGCAGCTTGCCCCAGGGACAGCGGTTCAATCAGCCCCAGCATTTT CASSLPQGQRFNQPQHF
NA NA TRBJ1-6 13 TRBV27 TGTGCCAGCAGTTTCACCCGAGGTTCACCCCTCCACTTT CASSFTRGSPLHF
NA NA TRBJ1-1 15 TRBV5-1 TGCGCCAGCAGCTTGATTTCTGACAGGAACACTGAAGCTTTCTTT CASSLISDRNTEAFF
NA NA TRBJ1-2 14 TRBV4-2 TGTGCCAGCAGCCGCCCGACAGACCCCTATGGCTACACCTTC CASSRPTDPYGYTF
NA NA TRBJ2-5 15 TRBV7-7 TGTGCCAGCAGCTTAGCCCCAGGGTGGGGTGAGACCCAGTACTTC CASSLAPGWGETQYF
NA NA TRBJ1-2 14 TRBV28 TGTGCCAGCAGTTTTAAGGGGGGGAACTATGGCTACACCTTC CASSFKGGNYGYTF
NA NA TRBJ1-5 17 TRBV28 TGTGCCAGCAGTTTCGGGCGGGCCCAGTGGAGCAATCAGCCCCAGCATTTT CASSFGRAQWSNQPQHF
TRBD1 NA TRBJ1-1 15 TRBV3-1/TRBV3-2 TGTGCCAGCAGCCACCTGGACAGGAGGAACACTGAAGCTTTCTTT CASSHLDRRNTEAFF
NA NA TRBJ1-1 15 TRBV6-5 TGTGCCAGCAGTCGCGGGGAGGGGCGATGGACTGAAGCTTTCTTT CASSRGEGRWTEAFF
TRBD1 NA TRBJ1-2 15 TRBV18 TGTGCCAGCTCACCCGGGACAGCCCCTAACTATGGCTACACCTTC CASSPGTAPNYGYTF
TRBD1 NA TRBJ2-3 13 TRBV12-3/TRBV12-4 TGTGCCAGCCGGGACAGGGGGTTGGATACGCAGTATTTT CASRDRGLDTQYF
TRBD2 NA TRBJ2-3 15 TRBV7-2 TGTGCCAGCAGCGCGCGGGGGGGCCCCCCAGATACGCAGTATTTT CASSARGGPPDTQYF
NA NA TRBJ1-2 14 TRBV9 TGTGCCAGCAGCGTGGGACACCAGAACTATGGCTACACCTTC CASSVGHQNYGYTF
NA NA TRBJ1-5 17 TRBV7-2 TGTGCCAGCAGCACCTACGGATACCGGGACAAAAATCAGCCCCAGCATTTT CASSTYGYRDKNQPQHF
NA NA TRBJ1-3 15 TRBV7-2 TGTGCCAGCAGCACTGGACACTACTCTGGAAACACCATATATTTT CASSTGHYSGNTIYF
TRBD2 NA TRBJ2-7 14 TRBV19 TGTGCCAGTAGTACCCCCGGACTAGTAAGCGAGCAGTACTTC CASSTPGLVSEQYF
NA NA TRBJ2-7 15 TRBV19 TGTGCCAGTAGTACTTTGTACGGGACATTCTACGAGCAGTACTTC CASSTLYGTFYEQYF
TRBD1 NA TRBJ1-1 15 TRBV28 TGTGCCAGCAGTTCAGGCGGACAGGGGAACACTGAAGCTTTCTTT CASSSGGQGNTEAFF
NA NA TRBJ1-1 14 TRBV28 TGTGCCAGCAGTTTAATACAGGGGAACACTGAAGCTTTCTTT CASSLIQGNTEAFF
TRBD1 NA TRBJ1-5 16 TRBV5-1 TGCGCCAGCAGCTCCGGGACAGGGAATAGCAATCAGCCCCAGCATTTT CASSSGTGNSNQPQHF
NA NA TRBJ1-1 14 TRBV6-4 TGTGCCAGCAAATGGGTCAGGGAATCGACTGAAGCTTTCTTT CASKWVRESTEAFF
TRBD2 NA TRBJ2-1 17 TRBV9 TGTGCCAGCAGCGCCCGGGTAGCGGGAACCAATGGGGGTGAGCAGTTCTTC CASSARVAGTNGGEQFF
NA NA TRBJ1-6 15 TRBV18 TGTGCCAGCTCACCGGGGGGAATTATGAATTCACCCCTCCACTTT CASSPGGIMNSPLHF
TRBD1 NA TRBJ1-2 17 TRBV14 TGTGCCAGCAGCCGCCGGACAGGGGGGAGCGGGGACTATGGCTACACCTTC CASSRRTGGSGDYGYTF
NA NA TRBJ2-5 14 TRBV5-4 TGTGCCAGCAGCTGGAGGGACAGAAAAGAGACCCAGTACTTC CASSWRDRKETQYF
NA NA TRBJ2-1 14 TRBV28 TGTGCCAGCAGTCCCCTTGCGGAGGGCAATGAGCAGTTCTTC CASSPLAEGNEQFF
TRBD1 NA TRBJ1-1 13 TRBV28 TGTGCCAGCAGTGGGGGACAGTACACTGAAGCTTTCTTT CASSGGQYTEAFF
NA NA TRBJ1-1 13 TRBV5-1 TGCGCCAGCAGCCTTACAGGGAACACTGAAGCTTTCTTT CASSLTGNTEAFF
TRBD2 NA TRBJ2-7 16 TRBV9 TGTGCCAGCAGCGTAGAGTCGGGACTAGCCGCCTACGAGCAGTACTTC CASSVESGLAAYEQYF
NA NA TRBJ2-3 13 TRBV3-1/TRBV3-2 TGTGCCAGCAGCTCCTCCTTAGAGGGAAAGCAGTATTTT CASSSSLEGKQYF
NA once TRBJ1-1 13 TRBV7-2 TGTGCCAGCAGCTGGCGGGGGAACACTGAAGCTTTCTTT CASSWRGNTEAFF
NA NA TRBJ2-5 14 TRBV9 TGTGCCAGCAGCGCCCAGGTAAACCAAGAGACCCAGTACTTC CASSAQVNQETQYF
TRBD2 once TRBJ2-1 14 TRBV28 TGTGCCAGCGGACTAGCGGGAGGGAGCGATGAGCAGTTCTTC CASGLAGGSDEQFF
NA NA TRBJ1-5 18 TRBV21-1 TGTGCCAGCAGCATCGGGACAGGGAAGGAGGTGAGAAATCAGCCCCAGCATTTT CASSIGTGKEVRNQPQHF
TRBD2 NA TRBJ2-1 17 TRBV27 TGTGCCAGCAGTGGGACCCGGACTAGCTTATCCTACAATGAGCAGTTCTTC CASSGTRTSLSYNEQFF
NA NA TRBJ1-6 13 TRBV29-1 TGCAGCGTCATGAGAGAAGCCAATTCACCCCTCCACTTT CSVMREANSPLHF
TRBD1 once TRBJ1-1 14 TRBV10-3 TGTGCCACCAGAGCCCCAGGGGGCAACACTGAAGCTTTCTTT CATRAPGGNTEAFF
TRBD2 NA TRBJ2-3 18 TRBV10-1 TGCGCCAGCAGTGAGTCGGGGGCTCGCGGGAGGGAAACAGATACGCAGTATTTT CASSESGARGRETDTQYF
TRBD2 NA TRBJ2-1 14 TRBV3-1/TRBV3-2 TGTGCCAGCAGCTACCTAGCGGGAGAATCTGAGCAGTTCTTC CASSYLAGESEQFF
TRBD1 NA TRBJ1-5 12 TRBV28 TGTGCCAGCTGGACAGGGGTGCAGCCCCAGCATTTT CASWTGVQPQHF
NA once TRBJ2-7 12 TRBV7-8 TGTGCCAGCAGCCTACAGGGCTACGAGCAGTACTTC CASSLQGYEQYF
NA NA TRBJ2-1 14 TRBV5-1 TGCGCCAGCAGCTTGGTCCCAGGGTCGGATGAGCAGTTCTTC CASSLVPGSDEQFF
NA once TRBJ2-3 14 TRBV6-5 TGTGCCAGCAGTTATGAGGGCGTGACAGATACGCAGTATTTT CASSYEGVTDTQYF
TRBD2 NA TRBJ2-7 16 TRBV5-1 TGCGCCAGCAGCCCGGGCGCGCGGGAGGACTCCTACGAGCAGTACTTC CASSPGAREDSYEQYF
NA NA TRBJ1-1 14 TRBV5-1 TGCGCCAGCAGCTTAATGGACAGAAACACTGAAGCTTTCTTT CASSLMDRNTEAFF
NA NA TRBJ2-1 11 TRBV6-2/TRBV6-3 TGTGCCAGCAGTTGGGGGGTTGAGCAGTTCTTC CASSWGVEQFF
TRBD2 NA TRBJ2-3 14 TRBV27 TGTGCCAGCACCTCGGGAGGGCTCACAGATACGCAGTATTTT CASTSGGLTDTQYF
NA NA TRBJ1-1 14 TRBV7-9 TGTGCCAGCAGCTTCCCGCAGGGTAACACTGAAGCTTTCTTT CASSFPQGNTEAFF
NA NA TRBJ1-5 16 TRBV24-1 TGTGCCACCAGTGAAAATCGCGCGGATAGCAATCAGCCCCAGCATTTT CATSENRADSNQPQHF
NA once TRBJ1-1 15 TRBV4-1 TGCGCCAGCAGCCCCACGAGGGCCCCGAACACTGAAGCTTTCTTT CASSPTRAPNTEAFF